This TCR beta chain was sequenced in a study of T cells after yellow fever vaccination. CDR3 length equals 12 residues. J lost 5 bases, V lost 8 bases, and 3 bases had no gene match. This clonotype has at least ten counts. TCRdb redid the calling of the 5' RACE reads with MiXCR, one entry per CDR3 protein. This table has fewer than 150,000 distinct CDR3 sequences, 7.7% appearing once. Material: CD4+ T cells sorted from PBMCs, obtained 5 days after the yellow fever booster vaccination. The sequence came from a man younger than 40 who received the YFV17D yellow fever vaccine. This rearrangement joins TRBV23-1 to TRBJ1-5, with 7 positions matching TRBD1. TRBV23-1 is identified as an open reading frame with a role that is uncertain. Here the CDR3 DNA reads TGCGCCAGCCCCACAGGGGATCAGCCCCAGCATTTT. Its translation: CASPTGDQPQHF.